The clone carrying this T cell receptor (beta chain) was found many times. As yet, its antigen is unknown. Trimming took 8 bases from V and 5 from J, leaving 10 bases between them. From germline, CDR1 is WSHSY and CDR2 SAAADI. CDR3 length: 12 residues. This sample was included in a study of human T cells and chemical hapten exposure. Overall study: Slight volume differences across pooled libraries mainly accounted for varying per-sample TCR yields.

Unfractionated whole blood yielded the extracted total RNA. One entry per CDR3 protein results from TCRdb running MiXCR on the 5' RACE reads. The data show approximately 110,000 distinct CDR3 sequences, approximately 19% seen once. Study-wide findings and caveats: TCRs above 1 in 1000 frequency did not change with DPC sensitization.

This receptor was identified in a human donor in good health. The chain has TRBV10-2 and TRBJ1-5; D is possibly TRBD1 (6 bases). In nucleotides, the CDR3 is TGCGCCAGCGGGGACACCCATCAGCCCCAGCATTTT. It codes for CASGDTHQPQHF.